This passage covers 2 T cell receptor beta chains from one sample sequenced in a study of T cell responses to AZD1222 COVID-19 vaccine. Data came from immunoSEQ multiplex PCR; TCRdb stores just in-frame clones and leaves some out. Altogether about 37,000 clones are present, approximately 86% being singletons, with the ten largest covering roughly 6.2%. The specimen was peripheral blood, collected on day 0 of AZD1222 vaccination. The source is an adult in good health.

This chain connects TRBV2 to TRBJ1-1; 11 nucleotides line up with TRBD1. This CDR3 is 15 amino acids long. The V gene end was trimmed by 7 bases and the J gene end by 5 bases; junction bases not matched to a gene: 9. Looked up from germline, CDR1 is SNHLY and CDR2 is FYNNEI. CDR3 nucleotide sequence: TGTGCCAGCATGGCCGGGACAGGGGGTCGGACTGAAGCTTTCTTT. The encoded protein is CASMAGTGGRTEAFF.

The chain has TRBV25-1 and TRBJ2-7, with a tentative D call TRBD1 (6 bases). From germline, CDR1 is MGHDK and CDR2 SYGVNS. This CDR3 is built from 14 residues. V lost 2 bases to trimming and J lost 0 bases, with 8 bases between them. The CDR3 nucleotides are TGTGCCAGCAGTGAAGCGGACAGCTCCTACGAGCAGTACTTC. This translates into CASSEADSSYEQYF.